This TCR beta chain was recovered during a study of blood T cell repertoires in COVID-19 (TCRdb year 2020). A note on the overall study: Samples from collaborators originated in the United States, Italy and Spain and spanned both the acute and convalescent phases of COVID-19. Where available, HLA class I and class II types were obtained from metadata supplied by the sample provider rather than from assay-based typing. Deeply sampled blood TCRbeta repertoires from subjects exposed to, actively infected with, or recovered from COVID-19 were included in the dataset. The samples were drawn from the first 160 participants of the ongoing ImmuneRACE study and from some 1,300 subjects provided by 6 global collaborators. The material from the prospective study consisted of cDNA or gDNA derived from T cells, B-cell-depleted T cells, or PBMCs. Sample metadata almost always included a de-identified subject ID, COVID-19 status, age in years and sex. The repertoires were released in a freely available public database meant as a resource for research on the immune response to SARS-CoV-2. What the work shows at the level of the full study, not this receptor alone: Clinical and demographic metadata were provided uncurated, with the amount varying by source and participant.

The immunoSEQ Assay, a bias-controlled multiplex PCR, was used to amplify TCRbeta CDR3 regions from genomic DNA. The authors processed their data as follows. The number of nucleated cells in each sample was estimated from the amplification of reference gene primers within the assay. To quantify the absolute abundance of each unique TCRbeta CDR3 rearrangement, sequence reads were collapsed and filtered. Productive Simpson clonality was computed per sample as the square root of Simpson's diversity index over productive rearrangements. TCRdb's version of the immuneACCESS table is confined to in-frame rearrangements and falls short of the full clone set. An unresolved V gene accounts for under half of the shortfall where checked; the remainder is of unknown origin. That table supplies the V and J calls and clone size; D and trimming were determined from the DNA. This sample lists about 70,000 clones; 81% were detected once. The biggest ten clones account for roughly 20% of the sample.

V lost 0 bases and J lost 2 bases, and the count of bases not matched to a germline gene is 0. Counted from cysteine to phenylalanine, this CDR3 has 14 amino acids. Only the CDR3 region is kept as DNA, spanning 42 bases read in frame from base 1. Sequences SGHDT (CDR1) and YYEEEE (CDR2) are obtained from the germline V gene. Worth noting for this clone: This receptor's antigen is unknown. Base quality data are lacking; no much larger clone is found one base away.

Whole blood was collected in K2EDTA tubes by collaborating institutions according to the institutions' own protocols. For TCRbeta analysis, collaborators shipped samples as frozen whole blood, isolated PBMCs, or DNA extracted from either of those sample types. This sequence originates from a woman aged 70-85 years with acute or convalescent COVID-19. The sequenced material came from peripheral blood. The sequence is built from TRBV5-6 and TRBJ2-7; TRBD1 fits 9 bases in the junction. The CDR3 is CASSLGQGAYEQYF. In nucleotide form, the sequence is TGTGCCAGCAGCTTGGGACAGGGGGCCTACGAGCAGTACTTC.